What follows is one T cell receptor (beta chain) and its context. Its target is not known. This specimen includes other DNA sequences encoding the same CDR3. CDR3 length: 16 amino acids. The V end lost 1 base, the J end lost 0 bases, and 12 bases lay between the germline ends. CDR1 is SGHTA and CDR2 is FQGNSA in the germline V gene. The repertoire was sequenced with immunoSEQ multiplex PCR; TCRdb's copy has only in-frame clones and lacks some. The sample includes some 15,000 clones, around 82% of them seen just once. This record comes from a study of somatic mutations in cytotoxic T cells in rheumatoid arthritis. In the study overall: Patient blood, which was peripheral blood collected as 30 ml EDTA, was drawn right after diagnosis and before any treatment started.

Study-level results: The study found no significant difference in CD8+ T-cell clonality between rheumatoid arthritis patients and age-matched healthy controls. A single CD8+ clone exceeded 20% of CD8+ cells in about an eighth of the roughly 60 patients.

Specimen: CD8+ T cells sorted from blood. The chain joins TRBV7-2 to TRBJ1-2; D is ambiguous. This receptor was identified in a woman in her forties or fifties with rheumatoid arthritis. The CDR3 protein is CASSLEGGRTNYGYTF. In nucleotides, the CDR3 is TGTGCCAGCAGCTTAGAGGGCGGGCGGACTAACTATGGCTACACCTTC. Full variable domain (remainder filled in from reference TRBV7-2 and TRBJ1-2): GAGVSQSPSNKVTEKGKDVELRCDPISGHTALYWYRQSLGQGLEFLIYFQGNSAPDKSGLPSDRFSAERTGGSVSTLTIQRTQQEDSAVYLCASSLEGGRTNYGYTFGSGTRLTVV.